The clone carrying this T cell receptor beta chain has a handful of counts. No antigen is known for it. These data are taken from a study of cytomegalovirus exposure and HLA in healthy donors. Primers: 60 Vbeta forward and 13 Jbeta reverse. Assay used: immunoSEQ multiplex PCR; TCRdb lists only in-frame clones, some missing. The repertoire has 140,000 or so clones, 65% to 85% of them found once; the top ten carry 3% to 3.5%. Study-wide findings and caveats: What a later analysis showed was that several of the most significant clusters appeared linked to common viral pathogens. Follow-up analysis later connected one missense variant in DCLRE1C with trimming of TCR beta V- and J-genes. In vitro work confirmed that a few CMV-associated chains recognize CMV antigens.

Sequenced: PBMCs. This TCR was sampled from a male donor in good health and CMV-seronegative.

The CDR3 DNA reads as TGTGCTAGTGGACCGGGACAGGGTGCCCACGAGCAGTACTTC. Translated, it gives CASGPGQGAHEQYF. The chain employs TRBV12-5 and TRBJ2-7, with TRBD1 identical over 9 bases. V shed 6 bases, J shed 5 bases, and the junction held 8 bases outside the gene matches. Germline V gene lookup returns CDR1 LGHNT and CDR2 FRNRAP. CDR3 length: 14 residues.